The TCR beta chain under discussion was sequenced for a study of T cells after yellow fever vaccination. Via MiXCR, TCRdb re-called the 5' RACE reads, giving one row per CDR3 protein. This repertoire shows roughly 170,000 distinct CDR3 sequences, roughly 6.2% found once; its top ten account for roughly 3%. Turning to this clonotype: Its specificity is not known.

Whole-study findings and limits: It was the secondary response that reached its peak faster, day 5 versus 15, but it was weaker. A limited proportion of clonotypes was detected within both the CD4 and CD8 compartments.

V gave up 7 bases and J gave up 1 base, with 6 bases separating them. Germline CDR1 SGHRS, CDR2 YFSETQ. The CDR3 runs 12 residues. The rearrangement uses TRBV5-1 and TRBJ2-1; no definite D call. This clonotype originated in a man younger than 35 who received the YFV17D yellow fever vaccine. This material consisted of CD4+ T cells sorted from PBMCs, taken on the day of the first yellow fever vaccination. CDR3 DNA sequence: TGCGCCAGCGGGATTTCCTACAATGAGCAGTTCTTC. It is translated as CASGISYNEQFF.